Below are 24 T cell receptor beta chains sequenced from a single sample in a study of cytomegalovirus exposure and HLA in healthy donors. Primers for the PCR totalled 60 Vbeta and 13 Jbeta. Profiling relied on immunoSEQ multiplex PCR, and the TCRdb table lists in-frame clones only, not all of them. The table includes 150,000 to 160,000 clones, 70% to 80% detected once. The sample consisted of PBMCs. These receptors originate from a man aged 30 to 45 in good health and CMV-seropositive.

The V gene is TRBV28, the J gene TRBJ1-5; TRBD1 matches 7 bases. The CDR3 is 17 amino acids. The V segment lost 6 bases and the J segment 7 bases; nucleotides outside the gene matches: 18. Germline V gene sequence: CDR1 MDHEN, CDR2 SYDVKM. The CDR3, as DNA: TGTGCCAGCAGGGTAAGAAGGACAGGTCAAGCATCGCAGCCCCAGCATTTT. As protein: CASRVRRTGQASQPQHF.

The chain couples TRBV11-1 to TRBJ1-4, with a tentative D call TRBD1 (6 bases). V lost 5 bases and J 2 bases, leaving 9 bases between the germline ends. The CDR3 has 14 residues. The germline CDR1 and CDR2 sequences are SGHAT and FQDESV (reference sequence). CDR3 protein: CASSAGQTNEKLFF. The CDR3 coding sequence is TGTGCCAGCAGCGCCGGACAGACTAATGAAAAACTGTTTTTT.

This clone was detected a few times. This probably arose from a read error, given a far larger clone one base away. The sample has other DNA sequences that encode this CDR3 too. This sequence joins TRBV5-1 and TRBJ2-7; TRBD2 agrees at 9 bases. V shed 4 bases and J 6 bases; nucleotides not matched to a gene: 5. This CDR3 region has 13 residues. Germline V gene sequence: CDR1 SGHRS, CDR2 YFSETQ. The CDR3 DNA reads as TGCGCCAGCAGCGGCGGGACTAGCAGCGAGCAGTACTTC. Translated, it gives CASSGGTSSEQYF.

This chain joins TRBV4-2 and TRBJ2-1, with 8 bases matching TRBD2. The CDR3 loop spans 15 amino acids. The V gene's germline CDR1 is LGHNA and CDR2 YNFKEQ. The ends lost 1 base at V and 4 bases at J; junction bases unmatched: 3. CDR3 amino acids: CASSQGLATYNEQFF. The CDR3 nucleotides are TGTGCCAGCAGCCAAGGACTAGCGACTTACAATGAGCAGTTCTTC.

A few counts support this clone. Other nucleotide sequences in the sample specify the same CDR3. The DNA for the CDR3 is TGTGCCAGCAGTTCCGGGACTAGCGGGTACGAGCAGTACTTC. Its translation is CASSSGTSGYEQYF. V and J are TRBV27 and TRBJ2-7, with 12 positions matching TRBD2. The CDR3 covers 14 residues. V was pared by 4 bases and J by 4 bases, with 2 bases of the junction left unmatched. In germline, CDR1 is MNHEY, CDR2 SMNVEV (reference sequence).

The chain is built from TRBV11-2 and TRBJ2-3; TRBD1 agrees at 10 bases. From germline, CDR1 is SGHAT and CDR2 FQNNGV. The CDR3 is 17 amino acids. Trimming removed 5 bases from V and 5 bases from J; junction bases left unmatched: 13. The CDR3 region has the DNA TGTGCCAGCAGCAGAACCCGACAGGGGGCGCAAGGAGATACGCAGTATTTT. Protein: CASSRTRQGAQGDTQYF.

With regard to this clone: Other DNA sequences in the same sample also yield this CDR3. Written as DNA, the CDR3 is TGTGCCAGCAGTCGGACGGGGGGAACTTCCTACGAGCAGTACTTC. It translates to CASSRTGGTSYEQYF. V and J are TRBV4-2 and TRBJ2-7; 7 nucleotides match TRBD2. Per the germline V gene, CDR1 is LGHNA and CDR2 is YNFKEQ. V trimming: 6 bases; J trimming: 1 base; junction bases outside the gene matches: 9. CDR3 length: 15 amino acids.

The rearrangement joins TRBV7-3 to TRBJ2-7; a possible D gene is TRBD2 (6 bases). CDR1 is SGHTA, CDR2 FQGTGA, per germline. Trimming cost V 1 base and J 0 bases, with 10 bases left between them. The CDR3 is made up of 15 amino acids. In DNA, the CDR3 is TGTGCCAGCAGCTTAAGGGCGGGACCCTCCTACGAGCAGTACTTC. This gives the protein CASSLRAGPSYEQYF.

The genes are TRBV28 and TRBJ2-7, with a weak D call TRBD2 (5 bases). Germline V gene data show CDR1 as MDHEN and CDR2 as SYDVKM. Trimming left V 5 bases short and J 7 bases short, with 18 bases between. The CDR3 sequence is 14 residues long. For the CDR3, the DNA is TGTGCCAGCAGTCCCCCCGGGCTTCGGGGTGAGCAGTACTTC. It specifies CASSPPGLRGEQYF.

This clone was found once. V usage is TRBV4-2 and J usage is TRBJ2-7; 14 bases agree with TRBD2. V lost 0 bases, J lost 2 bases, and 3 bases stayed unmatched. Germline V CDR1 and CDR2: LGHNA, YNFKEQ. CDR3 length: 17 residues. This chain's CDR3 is CASSQEWTSGRPYEQYF. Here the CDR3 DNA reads TGTGCCAGCAGCCAAGAGTGGACTAGCGGGAGGCCCTACGAGCAGTACTTC.

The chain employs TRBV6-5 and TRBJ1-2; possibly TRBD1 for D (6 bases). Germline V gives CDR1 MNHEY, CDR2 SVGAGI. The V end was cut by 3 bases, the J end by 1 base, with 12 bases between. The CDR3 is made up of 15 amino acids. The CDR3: CASSYAGANNYGYTF. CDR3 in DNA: TGTGCCAGCAGTTATGCAGGGGCGAATAACTATGGCTACACCTTC.

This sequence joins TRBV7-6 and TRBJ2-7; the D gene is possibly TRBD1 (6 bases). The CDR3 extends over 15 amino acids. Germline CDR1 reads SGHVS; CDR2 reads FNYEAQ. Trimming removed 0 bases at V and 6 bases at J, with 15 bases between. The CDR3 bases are TGTGCCAGCAGCTTAGCGGGGGCCAGGGGTGCCGAGCAGTACTTC. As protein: CASSLAGARGAEQYF.

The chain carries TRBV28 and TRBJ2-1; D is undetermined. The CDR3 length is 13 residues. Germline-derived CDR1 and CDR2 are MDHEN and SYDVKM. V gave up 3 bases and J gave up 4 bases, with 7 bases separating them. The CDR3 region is CASSFHRYNEQFF. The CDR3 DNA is TGTGCCAGCAGTTTCCACAGATACAATGAGCAGTTCTTC.

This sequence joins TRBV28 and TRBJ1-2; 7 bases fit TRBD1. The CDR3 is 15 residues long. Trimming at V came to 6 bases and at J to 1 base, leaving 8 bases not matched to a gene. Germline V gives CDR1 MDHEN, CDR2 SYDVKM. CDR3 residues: CASRPPGQINYGYTF. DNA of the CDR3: TGTGCCAGCAGGCCCCCGGGACAGATTAACTATGGCTACACCTTC.

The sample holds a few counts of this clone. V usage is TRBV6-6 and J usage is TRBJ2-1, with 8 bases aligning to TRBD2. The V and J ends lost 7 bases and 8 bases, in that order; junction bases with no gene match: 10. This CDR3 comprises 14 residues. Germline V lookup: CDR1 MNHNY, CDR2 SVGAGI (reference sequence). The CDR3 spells CASTQLAGFDEQFF. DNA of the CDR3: TGTGCCAGCACACAATTAGCGGGATTTGATGAGCAGTTCTTC.

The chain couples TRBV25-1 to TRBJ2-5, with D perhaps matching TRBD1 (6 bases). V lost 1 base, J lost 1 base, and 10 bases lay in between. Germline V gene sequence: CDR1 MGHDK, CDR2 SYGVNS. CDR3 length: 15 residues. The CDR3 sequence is CASSELEGGQETQYF. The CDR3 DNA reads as TGTGCCAGCAGTGAATTGGAAGGGGGCCAAGAGACCCAGTACTTC.

The CDR3 DNA sequence: TGTGCCAGCAGCTTAAATGCGGGTTACACCGGGGAGCTGTTTTTT. Amino acid sequence: CASSLNAGYTGELFF. The gene calls are TRBV7-8 and TRBJ2-2; possible D gene TRBD2, 5 bases. CDR3 length: 15 amino acids. Germline assignment: CDR1 SGHVS and CDR2 FQNEAQ. V was trimmed by 2 bases and J by 3 bases, leaving 10 bases between them. Filled out from reference TRBV7-8 and TRBJ2-2, the complete variable domain reads GAGVSQSPRYKVAKRGQDVALRCDPISGHVSLFWYQQALGQGPEFLTYFQNEAQLDKSGLPSDRFFAERPEGSVSTLKIQRTQQEDSAVYLCASSLNAGYTGELFFGEGSRLTVL.

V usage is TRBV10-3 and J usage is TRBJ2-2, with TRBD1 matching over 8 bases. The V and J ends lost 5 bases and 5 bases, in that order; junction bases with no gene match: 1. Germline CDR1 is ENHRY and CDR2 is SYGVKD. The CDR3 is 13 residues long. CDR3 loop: CAISTGGTGELFF. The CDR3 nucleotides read TGTGCCATCAGTACAGGGGGTACCGGGGAGCTGTTTTTT.

The CDR3 sequence: CASSLAQGHAEAFF. The CDR3 nucleotides are TGCGCCAGCAGCTTGGCCCAGGGACACGCTGAAGCTTTCTTT. The chain combines TRBV5-1 with TRBJ1-1, with TRBD1 as a possible D gene (6 bases). The germline V gene encodes CDR1 SGHRS and CDR2 YFSETQ. With 0 bases removed from V and 6 bases from J, the gap between germline ends came to 12 bases. CDR3 size: 14 residues.

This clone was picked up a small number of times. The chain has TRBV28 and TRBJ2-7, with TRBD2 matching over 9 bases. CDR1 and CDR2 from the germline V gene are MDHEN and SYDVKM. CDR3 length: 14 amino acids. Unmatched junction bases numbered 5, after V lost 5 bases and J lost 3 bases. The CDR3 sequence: CASSPGTSFYEQYF. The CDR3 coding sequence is TGTGCCAGCAGTCCCGGGACTAGCTTCTACGAGCAGTACTTC.

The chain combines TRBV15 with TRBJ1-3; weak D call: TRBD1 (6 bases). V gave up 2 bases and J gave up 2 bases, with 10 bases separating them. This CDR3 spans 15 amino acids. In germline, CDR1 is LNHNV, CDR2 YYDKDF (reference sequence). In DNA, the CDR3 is TGTGCCACCAGCAGATACACAGGGACTGGAAACACCATATATTTT. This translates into CATSRYTGTGNTIYF.

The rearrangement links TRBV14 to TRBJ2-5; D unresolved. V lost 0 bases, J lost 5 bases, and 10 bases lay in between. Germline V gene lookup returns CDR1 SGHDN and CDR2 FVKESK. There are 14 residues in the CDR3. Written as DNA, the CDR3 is TGTGCCAGCAGCCAAGATACAGCCAGGGAGACCCAGTACTTC. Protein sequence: CASSQDTARETQYF. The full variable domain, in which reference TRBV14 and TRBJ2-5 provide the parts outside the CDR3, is EAGVTQFPSHSVIEKGQTVTLRCDPISGHDNLYWYRRVMGKEIKFLLHFVKESKQDESGMPNNRFLAERTGGTYSTLKVQPAELEDSGVYFCASSQDTARETQYFGPGTRLLVL.

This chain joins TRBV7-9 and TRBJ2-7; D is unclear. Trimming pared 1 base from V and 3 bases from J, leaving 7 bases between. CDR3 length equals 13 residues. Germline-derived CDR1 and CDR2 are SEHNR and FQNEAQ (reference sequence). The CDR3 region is CASSLGQNYEQYF. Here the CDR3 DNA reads TGTGCCAGCAGCTTAGGGCAGAACTACGAGCAGTACTTC.

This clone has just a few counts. CDR3 amino acids: CASSQGLDTEAFF. The CDR3 DNA reads as TGTGCCAGCAGTCAGGGCTTGGACACTGAAGCTTTCTTT. The chain joins TRBV6-6 to TRBJ1-1; possible D gene TRBD1, 5 bases. The CDR3 spans 13 residues. The germline CDR1 and CDR2 sequences are MNHNY and SVGAGI (reference sequence). V was trimmed by 5 bases and J by 3 bases, leaving 10 bases between them.